These 7 T cell receptor beta chains came from one sample sequenced in a study of identical twins. One entry per CDR3 protein results from TCRdb running MiXCR on the 5' RACE reads. This sample yields 570,000 or so distinct CDR3 sequences, of which more than 9% are seen a single time; roughly 3.2% belongs to the top ten. These data also featured in a second study, about yellow fever vaccine responses in identical twins.

Sequencing was carried out using PBMCs. Receptors originate from a woman between 18 and 29 years old in good health.

This clonotype was seen more than once but under ten times. The genes are TRBV6-2 or TRBV6-3 and TRBJ2-6, with TRBD1 matching 8 bases. The CDR3 length is 19 residues. From germline, CDR1 is MNHEY and CDR2 SVGEGT. V lost 0 bases, J lost 0 bases, and 7 bases stayed unmatched. DNA of the CDR3: TGTGCCAGCAGTTACTCGCGCGGACAGGGAATCTCTGGGGCCAACGTCCTGACTTTC. Protein: CASSYSRGQGISGANVLTF.

The rearrangement joins TRBV6-1 to TRBJ2-7; D is possibly TRBD1 (9 bases). Trimming removed 10 bases from V and 6 bases from J, with 22 bases in between. CDR3 length: 14 residues. CDR1 and CDR2 (germline): MNHNS, SASEGT. CDR3 protein: CAITGGTGYGEQYF. As DNA, the CDR3 is TGTGCCATCACGGGGGGGACAGGGTATGGCGAGCAGTACTTC.

Ten or more counts support this clonotype. The chain combines TRBV7-8 with TRBJ2-1; D perhaps matches TRBD1 (5 bases). Germline CDR1 SGHVS, CDR2 FQNEAQ. Trimming removed 5 bases from V and 4 bases from J, with 9 bases in between. The CDR3 runs to 13 residues. This CDR3 is CASSQAGYNEQFF. The CDR3 coding sequence is TGTGCCAGCAGCCAGGCAGGGTACAATGAGCAGTTCTTC.

The chain carries TRBV4-1 and TRBJ2-1; D gene uncertain. The germline gives CDR1 MGHRA, CDR2 YSYEKL. V dropped 2 bases and J dropped 4 bases, with 9 bases sitting between them. This CDR3 spans 14 amino acids. CDR3 coding DNA: TGCGCCAGCAGCCAATCGGGCGGATACAATGAGCAGTTCTTC. Its protein product is CASSQSGGYNEQFF.

This clonotype has more than one count but fewer than ten. This chain uses TRBV7-9 with TRBJ2-5; TRBD1 is a possible D gene (7 bases). Germline CDR1 and CDR2: SEHNR and FQNEAQ (reference sequence). CDR3 length: 16 residues. The V end lost 5 bases, the J end lost 3 bases, and 19 bases lay between the germline ends. This chain's CDR3 is CASSPARRDSEETQYF. CDR3 bases: TGTGCCAGCAGCCCCGCCAGGAGGGACAGCGAAGAGACCCAGTACTTC.

This clonotype was detected a few times. The chain couples TRBV24-1 to TRBJ2-1, with a weak D call TRBD1 (6 bases). The CDR3 sequence is 16 residues long. Germline V gene sequence: CDR1 KGHDR, CDR2 SFDVKD. The germline V and J ends were trimmed by 5 bases and 0 bases, with 13 bases remaining between them. CDR3 nucleotides: TGTGCCACCAGTGCGGCAGGGGCGAGCTCCTACAATGAGCAGTTCTTC. It codes for CATSAAGASSYNEQFF.

A few counts support this clonotype. The V gene is TRBV29-1, the J gene TRBJ2-3; 8 bases match TRBD2. The germline V gene encodes CDR1 SQVTM and CDR2 ANQGSEA. The CDR3 loop spans 13 amino acids. V gave up 7 bases and J gave up 3 bases; unmatched junction bases: 6. CDR3 sequence: CSGDGGVTDTQYF. For the CDR3, the DNA is TGCAGCGGGGACGGGGGGGTAACAGATACGCAGTATTTT.